This T cell receptor (beta chain) came from a study of cytomegalovirus exposure and HLA in healthy donors (dated by TCRdb to about 2017). About the study as a whole: According to an earlier analysis of around 600 of the donors, about 179 million T cells yielded 100 million or so unique TCR beta sequences and more than 250 Gb of sequence data. Roughly five DR-DQ haplotypes were handled as single units for association and clustering, since linkage in the cohort was strong. To decide whether each TCR beta V gene segment behaved as functional or pseudogenic, an earlier analysis of approximately 590 of the donors relied on high-throughput TCR beta sequencing. To study patterns of TCR occurrence, a later analysis re-analyzed previously published TCR beta repertoires from more than 550 donors and added high-resolution HLA genotyping. All discovery cohort repertoires had been generated using a single sequencing platform. Typing coverage differed by locus: A, B, C, DRB1 and DQB1 were typed in about 620-630 donors, DQA1 in around 500, DPA1 in some 610, and DPB1 in roughly 450. The study used immunosequencing to profile the T cell repertoires of several hundred subjects and linked those repertoires to cytomegalovirus serostatus. Genome-wide SNP genotypes for about three fifths of the roughly 670 donors were used in a later genetic analysis, which treated that subset as a discovery cohort. Besides the first cohort of some 670 subjects, a separate validation cohort made up of about 120 different subjects was used. The later analysis used no new phenotypic data to find candidate immune exposures, relying instead on TCR beta sequences and their occurrence across donors. Both class I and class II loci were covered by HLA typing, at four-digit resolution. On average, roughly 240,000 unique TCR beta nucleotide sequences were sequenced per donor among 398 genotyped donors of the cohort, with about 17% of those sequences being non-productive. The study was designed to test whether signatures of past pathogen exposure could be identified by cataloging public T cell receptors. Of the roughly 420 genotyped donors, more than 75% were placed in the genetic ancestry cluster associated with self-reported Caucasian donors. To predict cytomegalovirus infection status, the study brought together high-throughput TCR immunosequencing, statistical association of individual TCRs with disease status, and machine learning. Roughly 300 gigabases of sequencing data and approximately 85 million unique TCR sequences were included in an early release covering roughly 700 HLA-typed donors. Donor age, sex, ethnicity and CMV serostatus were collected together with the repertoire data. The study at large found these results: When HLA alleles, especially DR and DQ, strongly co-occurred, attributing TCR associations to individual alleles was difficult. In vitro tests confirmed that a few of the cytomegalovirus-associated TCR beta chains recognize cytomegalovirus antigens. Linkage disequilibrium might explain the correlated functional status among segregating V segments, but an unknown experimental factor could not be ruled out. While some public TCRs were present in many individuals, most TCR sequences turned up only very rarely across donors. Because the 87-base-pair reads could not distinguish some IMGT-functional V segments, including TRBV6-2 and TRBV6-3, those segments were excluded. A later analysis found that HLA-associated TCR beta chains were more clonally expanded and had lower generation probabilities than equally common non-associated chains. In a later genetic analysis, fewer N-insertions in productive TCRs were reported among donors in an Asian-associated ancestry cluster than the approximately 710-donor mean. According to the authors, the approach could potentially be generalized to other disease states and immunological phenotypes. CMV serostatus was the only immune exposure information available for the cohort. The cohort was sequenced for TCR beta chains only, and without alpha or paired-chain data the features that could be detected were limited. The earlier analysis of approximately 590 of the donors excluded over 15 rarely observed V segments, including chromosome 9 orphons, because counts were too low. Because HLA typing was unavailable for some donors at each locus, only the typed subset was used in association tests. V-gene and J-gene trimming of TCR beta chains was associated with a missense DCLRE1C variant in a later genetic analysis, and the association was replicated in an independent cohort. Broadly in line with IMGT annotations, most TCR beta V segments showed up in productive rearrangements about 90% or about 30% of the time in an earlier analysis of about 500 of the donors. A group of highly shared sequence variants was considered likely to be a technical artifact of the sequencing pipeline. A later analysis found that most CMV-associated TCR beta chains appeared HLA-restricted, with HLA associations seemingly driven largely by CMV exposure. At a false discovery rate of 0.05, a later analysis linked approximately 18,000 TCR beta sequences to specific HLA alleles. In a later analysis, several top co-occurrence clusters were reported to appear linked to parvovirus B19, influenza, CMV and Epstein-Barr virus. A total of fewer than 200 TCR beta chains were listed by the study as associated with cytomegalovirus. The presence/absence analyses assumed that sequencing depth was roughly uniform across donors, and that assumption may not be true. A further reported finding was that TCR beta sequences accurately predicted the HLA-A and HLA-B alleles for most subjects in the first cohort. In a later analysis, TCR association rates were found to vary across HLA loci, with the most associated TCRs seen for DRB1 alleles and the fewest for HLA-C alleles. Cytomegalovirus status was reported to be diagnosed by the classifier with high specificity and sensitivity in both the original and validation cohorts.

The library was prepared using the immunoSEQ multiplex PCR assay. For the multiplex PCR, a mixture combining 60 forward primers for TCR Vbeta segments and 13 reverse primers for TCR Jbeta segments was used. Amplification of the CDR3 region of rearranged TCR beta genes was performed with a multiplex PCR assay on genomic DNA. The amplified TCR beta libraries were sequenced on the Illumina HiSeq System as 87-base-pair reads. Per the source publication's procedure: A later analysis counted about 80 million unique TCR beta chains across the 666 repertoires, and roughly 11 million of these chains were shared by at least two donors. Raw reads were error-corrected and collapsed into unique sequences with a nearest-neighbor algorithm that merged closely related sequences to remove PCR and sequencing errors. V, D and J gene segments were assigned by aligning CDR3 sequences to IMGT reference sequences. Each retained sequence needed at least a six-nucleotide match to both a V gene segment and a J gene segment. A rearrangement was called productive if the CDR3 had no stop codons and remained in frame with V and J, and every other rearrangement was called non-productive. CDR3 was defined by IMGT convention, running from the second conserved V-encoded cysteine to the conserved J-encoded phenylalanine. The earlier analysis of about 620 of the donors excluded sequences that lacked an unambiguous match to a single V gene segment. In an earlier analysis of about 590 of the donors, a V segment was called functional when productive rearrangements were above 56.7%, and segregating when the standard deviation between donors exceeded 5%. A statistical classification framework was built for diagnosing cytomegalovirus status from the catalog of TCR beta chain sequences. A later analysis assigned V and J genes by comparing TCR nucleotide sequences with IMGT/GENE-DB human TR gene sequences. A later analysis assigned CDR3 sequences and most-parsimonious VDJ recombination scenarios with the TCRdist pipeline. In a later analysis, every TCR beta chain was defined by the combination of its CDR3 amino acid sequence and its V-gene family, and reads without a unique V-gene family were dropped. In a later analysis, approximately 590 highly shared, low-generation-probability nucleotide sequences were removed to address suspected cross-contamination and a sequencing artifact. In a later analysis, a clonal expansion index for each public chain was calculated from normalized within-repertoire ranks of inferred template counts. A later analysis computed generation probabilities with a VDJ recombination model fitted to out-of-frame rearrangements, and checked the results against IGoR. In a later analysis, hypergeometric tests were used to score TCR-TCR, TCR-HLA and TCR-CMV co-occurrence, with a repertoire-size bias correction applied to TCR pairs. In a later analysis, false discovery rates were estimated by permuting HLA or CMV assignments 20 times. In a later analysis, co-occurring TCRs were grouped using DBSCAN, with TCRdist sequence similarity added in when clustering inside HLA-allele-positive subsets. Co-occurrence clustering excluded repertoires with fewer than 30,000 or more than 120,000 public chains, plus five with anomalous nucleotide sharing. Not all clones reach the TCRdb copy of this immuneACCESS table, which keeps in-frame sequences only. Checked studies attribute under half of the gap to unresolved V genes and leave the rest unexplained. V, J and clone size are taken as reported in that table, and D and trimming were inferred from the DNA itself. The sample table holds roughly 150,000 clones, of which more than 7.5% were seen once. The ten largest clones take up 1.8% of the sample.

The cohort consisted of 650 to 850 healthy bone marrow donors. Cohort members were all nominally healthy when sampled, although unrecorded immune exposures were likely present. The donor was CMV seronegative and was included in the group of 352 seronegative cohort members. A peripheral blood sample was collected from each donor, and TCR beta sequencing was performed on peripheral blood mononuclear cells. The Qiagen DNeasy Blood Extraction Kit was used to extract genomic DNA from the blood cell samples. Note on this clone: Its target antigen remains unknown. Per-base quality was not reported, and no clone a single base away is much larger than it.

The CDR3, from cysteine to phenylalanine, totals 16 residues. The entry retains the CDR3 DNA only, 48 bases that are in frame from base 1. CDR1 KGHSH and CDR2 LQKENI were looked up in the germline V gene. Trimming accounts for 6 bases at V and 5 bases at J, while the number of junction bases matched to no gene is 14. The sample taken for sequencing was PBMCs. Here the chain combines TRBV18 and TRBJ2-5, with 8 bases aligning to TRBD1. The sequence derives from a man in his fifties in good health and CMV-seronegative. The sequence in DNA is TGTGCCAGCTCCCCCCAATGGGCAGGGGGCGAGGAGACCCAGTACTTC. Protein translation: CASSPQWAGGEETQYF.